A selection of T cell receptor beta chains follows, all from one sample in a study of memory CD4+ T cells and cytomegalovirus serostatus. Produced via immunoSEQ multiplex PCR; TCRdb's table is partial and in-frame only. This sample has 70,000 to 95,000 clones, with 80% found just once. Sequencing input: memory CD4+ T cells from blood. The receptor set was obtained from an adult in good health and CMV-seronegative. The CDR3 runs from the conserved cysteine through the conserved F or W. Fields, in order: clone size, D gene, V gene, J gene, CDR3 protein, CDR3 DNA. The D gene is left open where the match is weak. Clone size appears in some rows only: once, few, many, or a class for an expanded clone.

abundance: NA
d_gene: TRBD1
v_gene: TRBV28
j_gene: TRBJ1-4
CDR3aa: CASSFSTGEGIEKLFF
CDR3nt: TGTGCCAGCAGTTTTTCGACAGGGGAAGGGATTGAAAAACTGTTTTTT

abundance: NA
d_gene: TRBD1
v_gene: TRBV6-5
j_gene: TRBJ1-1
CDR3aa: CASSLTGTGHLGAFF
CDR3nt: TGTGCCAGCAGCCTAACCGGGACAGGGCACCTCGGGGCTTTCTTT

abundance: NA
d_gene: TRBD1
v_gene: TRBV5-6
j_gene: TRBJ2-7
CDR3aa: CASSPTGADYEQYF
CDR3nt: TGTGCCAGCAGCCCGACAGGGGCCGACTACGAGCAGTACTTC

abundance: NA
d_gene: NA
v_gene: TRBV7-9
j_gene: TRBJ1-2
CDR3aa: CASSFNSRYGYTF
CDR3nt: TGTGCCAGCAGCTTTAATTCGCGGTATGGCTACACCTTC

abundance: NA
d_gene: TRBD2
v_gene: TRBV7-9
j_gene: TRBJ2-6
CDR3aa: CASSARGGSSGANVLTF
CDR3nt: TGTGCCAGCAGCGCTCGGGGGGGGAGCTCTGGGGCCAACGTCCTGACTTTC

abundance: few
d_gene: NA
v_gene: TRBV6-1
j_gene: TRBJ2-2
CDR3aa: CASRLGRMNTGELFF
CDR3nt: TGTGCCAGCAGATTGGGACGGATGAACACCGGGGAGCTGTTTTTT

abundance: once
d_gene: TRBD1
v_gene: TRBV6-1
j_gene: TRBJ1-5
CDR3aa: CASSEGFRTGPQHF
CDR3nt: TGTGCCAGCAGTGAAGGGTTCAGGACAGGGCCCCAGCATTTT

abundance: NA
d_gene: TRBD2
v_gene: TRBV4-1
j_gene: TRBJ2-1
CDR3aa: CASSQGTSGGPVREQFF
CDR3nt: TGCGCCAGCAGCCAAGGGACTAGCGGGGGCCCGGTTCGGGAGCAGTTCTTC

abundance: medium-sized
d_gene: NA
v_gene: TRBV29-1
j_gene: TRBJ1-4
CDR3aa: CSVEEGRGGEKLFF
CDR3nt: TGCAGCGTTGAAGAAGGGCGCGGGGGCGAAAAACTGTTTTTT

abundance: NA
d_gene: NA
v_gene: TRBV5-4
j_gene: TRBJ2-6
CDR3aa: CASRPETSGANVLTF
CDR3nt: TGTGCCAGCAGGCCTGAGACATCTGGGGCCAACGTCCTGACTTTC

abundance: once
d_gene: NA
v_gene: TRBV5-6
j_gene: TRBJ1-2
CDR3aa: CASSPTDSNYGYTF
CDR3nt: TGTGCCAGCAGCCCGACAGACAGTAACTATGGCTACACCTTC

abundance: NA
d_gene: TRBD1
v_gene: TRBV30
j_gene: TRBJ1-5
CDR3aa: CAWSRDRAFGSNQPQHF
CDR3nt: TGTGCCTGGAGTCGGGACAGGGCCTTTGGGAGCAATCAGCCCCAGCATTTT

abundance: few
d_gene: NA
v_gene: TRBV12-5
j_gene: TRBJ1-5
CDR3aa: CASAPPSGNQPQHF
CDR3nt: TGTGCTAGTGCCCCCCCCAGTGGCAATCAGCCCCAGCATTTT

abundance: NA
d_gene: NA
v_gene: TRBV28
j_gene: TRBJ2-7
CDR3aa: CASSLSPLGGDYEQYF
CDR3nt: TGTGCCAGCAGTTTAAGCCCTCTTGGGGGCGACTACGAGCAGTACTTC

abundance: NA
d_gene: TRBD1
v_gene: TRBV5-1
j_gene: TRBJ2-1
CDR3aa: CASSSSGTGARAEQFF
CDR3nt: TGCGCCAGCAGCTCCTCCGGGACAGGGGCACGGGCTGAGCAGTTCTTC

abundance: NA
d_gene: NA
v_gene: TRBV7-2
j_gene: TRBJ2-7
CDR3aa: CASSKQEGLKEQYF
CDR3nt: TGTGCCAGCAGCAAACAAGAGGGCCTAAAGGAGCAGTACTTC